The present T cell receptor (beta chain) was sequenced within a study of beta chain features in type 1 diabetes. Study-wide points: It was among patients, rather than healthy donors, that naive, central memory and Treg TCRB repertoires appeared more similar. More deletions and fewer insertions at VDJ junctions were found in patients with type 1 diabetes. Shorter TCRB CDR3s, moderately but significantly so, marked every one of the four CD4+ subsets in Type 1 diabetes patients.

Expressed TCRB transcripts got sequenced, as all isolated RNA was reverse transcribed. Repertoires were generated with immunoSEQ multiplex PCR, while TCRdb's copy carries only in-frame clones and drops some. The profile shows under 350,000 clones, 7.5% to 9.5% of them singletons. The germline gives CDR1 MGHRA, CDR2 YSYEKL. The CDR3 extends over 16 amino acids. The V end lost 4 bases, the J end lost 3 bases, and 18 bases lay between the germline ends. Comments on this clone: Its cognate antigen is unknown.

The V gene is TRBV4-1, the J gene TRBJ1-2; possibly TRBD1 for D (5 bases). Sequencing used central memory CD4+ T cells from blood. This clonotype was sampled from a woman aged 18-29 years in good health. Here the CDR3 DNA reads TGCGCCAGCAGCCCAGTCCCCAGGGTCGGGTACTATGGCTACACCTTC. Protein: CASSPVPRVGYYGYTF.